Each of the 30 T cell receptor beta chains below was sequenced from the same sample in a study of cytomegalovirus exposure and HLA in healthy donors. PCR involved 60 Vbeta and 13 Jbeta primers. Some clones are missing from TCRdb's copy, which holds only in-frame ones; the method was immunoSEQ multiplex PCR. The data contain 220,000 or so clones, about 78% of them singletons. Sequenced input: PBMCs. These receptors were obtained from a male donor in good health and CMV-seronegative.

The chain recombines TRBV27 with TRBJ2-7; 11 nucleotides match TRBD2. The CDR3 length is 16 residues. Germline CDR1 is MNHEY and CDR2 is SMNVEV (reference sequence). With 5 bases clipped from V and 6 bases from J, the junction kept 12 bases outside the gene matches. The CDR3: CASSIGLAGAGFEQYF. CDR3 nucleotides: TGTGCCAGCAGTATCGGACTAGCGGGCGCAGGATTCGAGCAGTACTTC.

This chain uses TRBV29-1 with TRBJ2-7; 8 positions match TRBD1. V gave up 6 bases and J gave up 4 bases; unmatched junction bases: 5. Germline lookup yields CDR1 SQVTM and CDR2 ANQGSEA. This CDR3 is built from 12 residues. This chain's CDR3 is CSVEDRVYEQYF. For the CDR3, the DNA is TGCAGCGTAGAGGACAGGGTTTACGAGCAGTACTTC.

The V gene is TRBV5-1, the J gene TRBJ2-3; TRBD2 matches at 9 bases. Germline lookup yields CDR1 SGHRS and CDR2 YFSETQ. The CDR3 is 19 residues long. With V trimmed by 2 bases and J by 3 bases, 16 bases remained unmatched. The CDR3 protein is CASSFQGLAGRLGTDTQYF. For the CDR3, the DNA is TGCGCCAGCAGCTTTCAGGGCCTAGCGGGACGTTTGGGAACAGATACGCAGTATTTT.

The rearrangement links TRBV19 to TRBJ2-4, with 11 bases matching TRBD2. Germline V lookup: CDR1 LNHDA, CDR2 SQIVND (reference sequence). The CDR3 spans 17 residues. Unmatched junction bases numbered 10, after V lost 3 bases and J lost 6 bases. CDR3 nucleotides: TGTGCCAGTAGTATCGAACTAGCGGGAGTGGGTCGAAACATTCAGTACTTC. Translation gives CASSIELAGVGRNIQYF.

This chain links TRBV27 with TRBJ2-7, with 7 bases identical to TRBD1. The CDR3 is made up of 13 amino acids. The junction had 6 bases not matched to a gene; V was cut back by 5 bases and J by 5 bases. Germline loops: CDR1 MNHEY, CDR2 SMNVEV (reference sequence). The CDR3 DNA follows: TGTGCCAGCAGTCCCGGGACAGATCACGAGCAGTACTTC. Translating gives CASSPGTDHEQYF.

CDR3 loop: CASSFSGTGGRNEKLFF. The CDR3 DNA reads as TGTGCCAGCAGCTTCTCCGGGACAGGGGGCCGCAATGAAAAACTGTTTTTT. The V and J genes are TRBV5-8 and TRBJ1-4; 12 nucleotides agree with TRBD1. Trimming took 2 bases from V and 5 from J; bases not matched to a gene: 7. Germline loops: CDR1 SGHTS, CDR2 YDEGEE. The CDR3 sequence is 17 residues long.

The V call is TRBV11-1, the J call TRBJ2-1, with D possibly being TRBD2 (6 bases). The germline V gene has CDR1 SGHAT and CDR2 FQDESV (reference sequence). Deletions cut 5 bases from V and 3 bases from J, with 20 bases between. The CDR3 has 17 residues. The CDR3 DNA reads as TGTGCCAGCAGCCCAACCCCCGTTTTAGCGGACTACAATGAGCAGTTCTTC. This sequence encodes CASSPTPVLADYNEQFF.

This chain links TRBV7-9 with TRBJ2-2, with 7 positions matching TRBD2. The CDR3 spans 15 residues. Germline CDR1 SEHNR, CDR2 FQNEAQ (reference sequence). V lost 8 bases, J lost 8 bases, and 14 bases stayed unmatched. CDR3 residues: CASLGGRAGSGELFF. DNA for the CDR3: TGTGCCAGCTTGGGAGGGAGGGCGGGTTCGGGGGAGCTGTTTTTT.

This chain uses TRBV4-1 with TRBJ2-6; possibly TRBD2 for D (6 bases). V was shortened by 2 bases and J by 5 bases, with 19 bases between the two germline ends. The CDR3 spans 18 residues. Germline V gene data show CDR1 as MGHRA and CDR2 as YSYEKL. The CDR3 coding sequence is TGCGCCAGCAGCCAAAGGGAGAGTGGAGGGACGAGGGCCAACGTCCTGACTTTC. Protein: CASSQRESGGTRANVLTF.

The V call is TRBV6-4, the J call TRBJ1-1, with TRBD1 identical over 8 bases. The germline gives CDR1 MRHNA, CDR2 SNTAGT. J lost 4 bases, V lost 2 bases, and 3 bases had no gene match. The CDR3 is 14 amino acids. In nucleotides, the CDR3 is TGTGCCAGCAGTGACCGACAGGGGAGCACTGAAGCTTTCTTT. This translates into CASSDRQGSTEAFF.

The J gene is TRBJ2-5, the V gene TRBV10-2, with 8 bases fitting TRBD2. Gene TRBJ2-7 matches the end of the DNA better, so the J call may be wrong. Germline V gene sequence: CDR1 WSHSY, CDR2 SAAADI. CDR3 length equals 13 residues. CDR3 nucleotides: TGCGCCAGCGGAATGACTAGCGCGTACGAGCAGTACTTC. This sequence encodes CASGMTSAYEQYF.

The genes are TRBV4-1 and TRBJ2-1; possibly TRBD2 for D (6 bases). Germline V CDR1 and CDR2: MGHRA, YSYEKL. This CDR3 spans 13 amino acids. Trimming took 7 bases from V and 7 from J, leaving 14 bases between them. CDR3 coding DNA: TGCGCCAGCACGGGGGTTAACAGGAATGAGCAGTTCTTC. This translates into CASTGVNRNEQFF.

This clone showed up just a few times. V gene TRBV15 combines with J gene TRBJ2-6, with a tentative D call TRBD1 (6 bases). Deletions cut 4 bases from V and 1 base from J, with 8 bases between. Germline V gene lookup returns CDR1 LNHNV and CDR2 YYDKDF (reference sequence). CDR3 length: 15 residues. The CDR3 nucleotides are TGTGCCACCAGCACAGGGGCTTCTGGGGCCAACGTCCTGACTTTC. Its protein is CATSTGASGANVLTF.

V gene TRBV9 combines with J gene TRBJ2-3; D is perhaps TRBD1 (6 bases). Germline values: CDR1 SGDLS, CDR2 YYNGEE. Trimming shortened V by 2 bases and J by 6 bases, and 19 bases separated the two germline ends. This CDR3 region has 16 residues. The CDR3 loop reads CASSVGADSSLDTQYF. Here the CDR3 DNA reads TGTGCCAGCAGCGTGGGAGCGGACAGCTCATTGGATACGCAGTATTTT.

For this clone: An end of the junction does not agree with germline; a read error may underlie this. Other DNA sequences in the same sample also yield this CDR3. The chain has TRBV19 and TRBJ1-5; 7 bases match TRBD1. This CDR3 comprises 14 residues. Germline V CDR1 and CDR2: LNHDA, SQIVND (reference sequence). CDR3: CASSGQAVNQPQHF. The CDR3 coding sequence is TGTGCCAGTAGTGGACAGGCGGTCAATCAGCCTCAGCATTTT.

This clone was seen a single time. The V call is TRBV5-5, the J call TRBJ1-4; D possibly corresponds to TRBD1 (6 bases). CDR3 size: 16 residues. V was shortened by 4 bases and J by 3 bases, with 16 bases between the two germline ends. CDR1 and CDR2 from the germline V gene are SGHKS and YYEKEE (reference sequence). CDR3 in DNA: TGTGCCAGCAGCGTAAATGGGGGGGGCTCTAATGAAAAACTGTTTTTT. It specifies CASSVNGGGSNEKLFF.

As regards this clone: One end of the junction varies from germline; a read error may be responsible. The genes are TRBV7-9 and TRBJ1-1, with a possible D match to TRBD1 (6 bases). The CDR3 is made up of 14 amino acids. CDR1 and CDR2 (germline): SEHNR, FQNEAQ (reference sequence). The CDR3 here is CSSSRGGANTEAFF. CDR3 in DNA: TGTTCCAGCAGCCGAGGGGGGGCCAACACTGAAGCTTTCTTT.

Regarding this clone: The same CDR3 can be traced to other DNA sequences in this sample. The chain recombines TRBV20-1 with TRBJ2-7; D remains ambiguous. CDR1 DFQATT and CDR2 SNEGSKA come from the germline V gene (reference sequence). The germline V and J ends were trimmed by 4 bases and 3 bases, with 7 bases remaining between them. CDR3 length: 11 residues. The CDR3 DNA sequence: TGCAGTGCTACAACTGGCTACGAGCAGTACTTC. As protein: CSATTGYEQYF.

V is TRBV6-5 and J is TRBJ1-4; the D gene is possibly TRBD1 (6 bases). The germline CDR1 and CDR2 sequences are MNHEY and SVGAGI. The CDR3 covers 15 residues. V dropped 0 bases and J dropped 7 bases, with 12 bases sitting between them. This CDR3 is CASSYSYRVREKLFF. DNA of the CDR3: TGTGCCAGCAGTTACTCGTACAGGGTCCGTGAAAAACTGTTTTTT.

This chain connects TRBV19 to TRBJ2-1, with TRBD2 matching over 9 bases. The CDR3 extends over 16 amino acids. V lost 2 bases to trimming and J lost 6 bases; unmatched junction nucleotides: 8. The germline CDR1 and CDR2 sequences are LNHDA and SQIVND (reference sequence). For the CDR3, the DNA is TGTGCCAGTAGTATAATCGCGGCGGGAGGGACCAATGAGCAGTTCTTC. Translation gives CASSIIAAGGTNEQFF. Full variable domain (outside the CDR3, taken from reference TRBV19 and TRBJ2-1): DGGITQSPKYLFRKEGQNVTLSCEQNLNHDAMYWYRQDPGQGLRLIYYSQIVNDFQKGDIAEGYSVSREKKESFPLTVTSAQKNPTAFYLCASSIIAAGGTNEQFFGPGTRLTVL.

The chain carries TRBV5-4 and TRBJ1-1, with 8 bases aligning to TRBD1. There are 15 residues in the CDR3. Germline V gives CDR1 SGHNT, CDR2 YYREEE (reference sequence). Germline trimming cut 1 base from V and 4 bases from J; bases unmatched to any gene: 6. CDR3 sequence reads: CASSLSSDRVTEAFF. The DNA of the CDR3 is TGTGCCAGCAGCTTGTCTTCGGACAGGGTCACTGAAGCTTTCTTT. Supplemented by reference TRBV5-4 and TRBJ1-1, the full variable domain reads ETGVTQSPTHLIKTRGQQVTLRCSSQSGHNTVSWYQQALGQGPQFIFQYYREEENGRGNFPPRFSGLQFPNYSSELNVNALELDDSALYLCASSLSSDRVTEAFFGQGTRLTVV.

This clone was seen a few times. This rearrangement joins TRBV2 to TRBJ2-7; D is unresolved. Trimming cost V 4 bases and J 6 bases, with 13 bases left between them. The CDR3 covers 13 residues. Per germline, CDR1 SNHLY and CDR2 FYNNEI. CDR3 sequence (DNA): TGTGCCAGCAGTGTTCGGCTAGAGCGCGAGCAGTACTTC. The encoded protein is CASSVRLEREQYF.

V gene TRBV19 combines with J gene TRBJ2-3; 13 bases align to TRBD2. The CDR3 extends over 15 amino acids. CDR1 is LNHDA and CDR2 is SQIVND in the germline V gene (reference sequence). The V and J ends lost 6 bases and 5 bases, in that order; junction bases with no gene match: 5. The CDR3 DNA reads TGTGCCAGTAGAATCACTAGCGGGAGGGGAGATACGCAGTATTTT. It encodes CASRITSGRGDTQYF.

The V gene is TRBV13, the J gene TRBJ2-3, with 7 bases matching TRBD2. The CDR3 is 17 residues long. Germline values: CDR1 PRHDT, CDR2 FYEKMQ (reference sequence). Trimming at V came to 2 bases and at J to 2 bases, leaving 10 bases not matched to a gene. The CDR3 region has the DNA TGTGCCAGCAGCTTAAGTCACCTAGCGGTTTCCACAGATACGCAGTATTTT. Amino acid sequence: CASSLSHLAVSTDTQYF.

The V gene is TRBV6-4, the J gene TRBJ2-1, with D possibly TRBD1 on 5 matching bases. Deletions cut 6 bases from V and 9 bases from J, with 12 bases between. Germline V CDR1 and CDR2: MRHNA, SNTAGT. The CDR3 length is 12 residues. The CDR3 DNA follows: TGTGCCAGCAGACAGGATTTGGGTGAGCAGTTCTTC. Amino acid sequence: CASRQDLGEQFF.

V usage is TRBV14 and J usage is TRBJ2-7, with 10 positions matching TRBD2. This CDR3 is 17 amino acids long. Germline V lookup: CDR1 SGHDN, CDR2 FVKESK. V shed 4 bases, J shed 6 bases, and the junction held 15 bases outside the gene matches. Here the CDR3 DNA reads TGTGCCAGCAGCCTCTACATTTCTAGCGGGAGAACTGCCGAGCAGTACTTC. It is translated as CASSLYISSGRTAEQYF.

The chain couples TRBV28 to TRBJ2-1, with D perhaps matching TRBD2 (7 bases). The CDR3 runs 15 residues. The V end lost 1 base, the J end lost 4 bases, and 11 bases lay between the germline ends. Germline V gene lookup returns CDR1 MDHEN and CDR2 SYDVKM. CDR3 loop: CASSLLGGGYNEQFF. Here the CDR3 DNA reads TGTGCCAGCAGTTTATTAGGGGGGGGGTACAATGAGCAGTTCTTC.

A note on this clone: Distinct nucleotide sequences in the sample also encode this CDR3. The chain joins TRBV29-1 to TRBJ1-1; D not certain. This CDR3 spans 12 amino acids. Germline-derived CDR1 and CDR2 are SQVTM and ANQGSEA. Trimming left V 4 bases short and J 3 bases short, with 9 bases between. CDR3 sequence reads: CSVARADTEAFF. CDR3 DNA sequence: TGCAGCGTTGCGAGGGCCGACACTGAAGCTTTCTTT.

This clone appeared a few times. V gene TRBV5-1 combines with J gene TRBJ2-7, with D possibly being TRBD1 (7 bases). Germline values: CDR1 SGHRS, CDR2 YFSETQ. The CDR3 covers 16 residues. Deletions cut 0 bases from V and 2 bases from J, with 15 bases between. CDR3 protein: CASSLERAGGPYEQYF. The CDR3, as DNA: TGCGCCAGCAGCTTGGAAAGGGCAGGGGGGCCCTACGAGCAGTACTTC.

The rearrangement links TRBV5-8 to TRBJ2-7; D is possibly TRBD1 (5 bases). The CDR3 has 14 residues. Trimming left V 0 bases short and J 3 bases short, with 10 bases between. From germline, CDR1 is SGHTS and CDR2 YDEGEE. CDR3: CASSLGPQGYEQYF. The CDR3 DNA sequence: TGTGCCAGCAGCTTGGGACCGCAGGGCTACGAGCAGTACTTC.